This T cell receptor (beta chain) comes out of a study of blood T cell repertoires in COVID-19. On the study more broadly: The United States, Italy and Spain supplied acute and convalescent COVID-19 samples. From T cells, B-cell-depleted T cells, or PBMCs came the material, which was cDNA or gDNA.

The data were produced by immunoSEQ multiplex PCR, yet TCRdb's version contains in-frame clones alone and is incomplete. The repertoire has 150,000 to 200,000 clones, about nine tenths of them found once; the top ten carry 0.7% to 0.9%. The study drew participants aged about 18 to 89 years from approximately 23 US areas. Donors of Cohort 3 who recovered were those that had two negative PCRs, clearance, or symptom resolution. The CDR3 is made up of 13 amino acids. The germline CDR1 and CDR2 sequences are SGHRS and YFSETQ. Trimming left V 6 bases short and J 1 base short, with 10 bases between. This TCR was sampled from a woman aged 18-30 years who had recovered from COVID-19. The source material was PBMCs or T cells enriched from blood (not recorded which). The rearrangement links TRBV5-1 to TRBJ1-1; D not certain. The CDR3 reads CASNPGENTEAFF. For the CDR3, the DNA is TGCGCCAGCAACCCTGGAGAGAACACTGAAGCTTTCTTT.